The text below deals with one TCR beta chain. Its specific antigen is unknown. No much larger clonotype is one base removed from it; base qualities were not supplied. The sample holds other DNA sequences that translate to the same CDR3. This specimen belongs to a study of shared clonotypes between healthy human individuals (dated by TCRdb to about 2020). About the study as a whole: The cohort included a few men and a couple of women between 18 and 49 years of age. For each donor, CD4 naive and CD4 memory were each given three plates, CD8 naive was given two plates, and CD8 memory was given one plate. Each donor's leukapheresis produced roughly between roughly 0.85 and 9.5 billion PBMCs. To increase sequencing depth and limit assay-specific biases, different laboratories used diverse techniques to prepare libraries and sequence TCR repertoires. The study deeply sequenced blood TCR repertoires of several healthy adults to estimate repertoire size and the extent of clonotype sharing between individuals. What the authors observed across the whole study: Sampling was restricted to blood, and TCR repertoires in tissues likely differ from the TCR repertoires found in blood. Naive subsets generally had larger estimated clonotype richness than memory subsets did. Even with the large sequencing depth, rarefaction of the sorted-subset datasets indicated that sequencing was incomplete. The small number of donors limited the genetic and exposure-history diversity represented. Pairwise subsampling indicated that sequencing depth was expected to affect the degree of clonotype sharing among donors. About 4.5% of naive CD4, around 3.5% of naive CD8, about 2.5% of memory CD4, and 0.4% of memory CD8 clonotypes were shared across four donors. Compared with non-shared clonotypes, clonotypes shared by all four sorted-subset donors had higher generation probabilities.

The donors were healthy, HIV-negative adults who had no recently reported acute infections or vaccinations. Every donor was a Caucasian adult residing in Nashville, Tennessee, USA. CD4+ T cells were enriched through magnetic negative selection, after which naive cells were positively selected on CD45RA and the remaining negative fraction served as the memory subset. After blood collection by leukapheresis, PBMCs were isolated using Ficoll-Histopaque density gradient centrifugation and then cryopreserved in the vapor phase of liquid nitrogen. Purity and quantity of every magnetically sorted T cell population were checked by analytical flow cytometry. Each sorted fraction had its genomic DNA isolated and then quantified by UV absorbance on a Nanodrop 2000c. The CDR3 has 13 amino acids, counting the end cysteine and phenylalanine. The retained sequence is limited to the CDR3, 39 bases, with the frame set at the first base. Cut back by 1 base and 4 bases, the V and J ends lie 7 bases apart. As encoded in the germline V gene, CDR1 is MNHNS while CDR2 is SASEGT.

TCR CDR3 regions were amplified from genomic DNA by multiplex PCR using the deep immunoSEQ assay. Genomic DNA extracted from each cell subset was distributed evenly over all wells of several immunoSEQ 96-well plates, and each plate served as one replicate. For sorted subsets, roughly 190 ng of genomic DNA, equivalent to some 33,000 T cell genomes, went into each replicate PCR. The purified libraries were quantified using a Qubit 3.0 fluorometer, sized with a Bioanalyzer 2100, and then quantified again using the KAPA Library Quantification kit. Every immunoSEQ 96-well plate was sequenced on a dedicated single-read 150-cycle Illumina NextSeq 550 flow cell. Per the source publication's procedure: Because the immunoSEQ output included only junctional sequences and no quality scores, the filtering could not be the same as the filtering used for full-length reads. To assign V/J genes and CDR3, sequences were annotated against IMGT germline references using PyIR, a Python wrapper for IgBLAST v1.9. Reads were removed for weak V/J assignments (E-value above 1e-6), missing CDR3, stop codons, out-of-frame junctions, or ambiguous translated residues. V3J clonotypes were defined by identical inferred V gene, J gene, and CDR3 amino acid sequence. The percentage overlap between two repertoires was calculated by dividing the number of shared unique clonotypes by the size of the smaller repertoire. Richness of each repertoire was evaluated using RTK rarefaction, the Chao1 estimator, and Recon v2.1 estimates of unobserved clonotypes. Generation probabilities were computed with OLGA for all TCRbeta clonotypes obtained by the gDNA method from a handful of donors. Here the immuneACCESS table is served through TCRdb, limited to in-frame sequences with V and J called. Missing clones are a known gap in these copies; in checked studies unresolved V genes cover under half, and the rest lacks a known reason. Clone size and V and J calls were adopted from that table, with D and trimming inferred from the DNA. This sample lists a few million clones; 90% to 97% were detected once. The ten top clones hold 0.13% of the sample.

The chain uses TRBV6-1 and TRBJ1-2; no D gene call is confident. Sequencing input: naive CD4+ T cells sorted from blood. The cell subset or site tag for this specimen amounts to: CD45RA+ positively selected. The origin of this receptor is a man in his late teens or twenties in good health. This receptor has the CDR3 CASSEGGSYGYTF. The sequenced DNA is TGTGCCAGCAGTGAAGGGGGAAGCTATGGCTACACCTTC.